Below are 23 T cell receptor beta chains sequenced from a single sample in a study of breast tumors, draining lymph nodes, adjacent tissues. Samples came from axillary lymph nodes draining the breast cancer. TCRdb recomputed calls from the multiplex PCR reads with MiXCR, one row per CDR3 protein. Found here are approximately 100,000 distinct CDR3 sequences, around 20% of them singletons; the top ten hold over 1%. Sequencing used axillary lymph node tissue. All receptors come from a female donor with breast cancer. Some clones in this sample may be carry-over from other donors' samples.

This clonotype was picked up many times. The chain has TRBV20-1 and TRBJ1-3; the match to TRBD1 covers 7 bases. V trimming: 2 bases; J trimming: 8 bases; junction bases outside the gene matches: 9. Germline lookup yields CDR1 DFQATT and CDR2 SNEGSKA (reference sequence). CDR3 length: 14 residues. CDR3 nucleotide sequence: TGCAGTGCTAGAAATGCCAGGGGGGGTGACACCATATATTTT. It is translated as CSARNARGGDTIYF.

The chain combines TRBV3-1 with TRBJ1-2; the D gene is possibly TRBD1 (6 bases). This CDR3 has 15 residues. The germline CDR1 and CDR2 sequences are LGHDT and YNNKEL (reference sequence). Trimming shortened V by 1 base and J by 2 bases, and 11 bases separated the two germline ends. The CDR3 region has the DNA TGTGCCAGCAGCCAAGGTACAGGGTTGAACTATGGCTACACCTTC. As protein: CASSQGTGLNYGYTF.

The V call is TRBV15, the J call TRBJ2-2; TRBD1 matches at 8 bases. The CDR3 runs 14 residues. Looked up from germline, CDR1 is LNHNV and CDR2 is YYDKDF (reference sequence). V lost 8 bases to trimming and J lost 0 bases; unmatched junction nucleotides: 2. The CDR3, as DNA: TGTGCCACCCAGACAGGGGCGAACACCGGGGAGCTGTTTTTT. Encoded protein: CATQTGANTGELFF.

This clonotype has a handful of counts. The chain links TRBV27 to TRBJ2-3; D is uncertain. Germline CDR1 reads MNHEY; CDR2 reads SMNVEV (reference sequence). There are 14 residues in the CDR3. V lost 5 bases, J lost 1 base, and 10 bases lay in between. DNA of the CDR3: TGTGCCAGCAGTATCCGCCAGCGCACAGATACGCAGTATTTT. The encoded protein is CASSIRQRTDTQYF.

This clonotype was seen ten or more times. The V call is TRBV15, the J call TRBJ2-7; 14 bases line up with TRBD2. The CDR3 is 15 residues long. V lost 7 bases to trimming and J lost 6 bases; unmatched junction nucleotides: 8. Germline CDR1 LNHNV, CDR2 YYDKDF (reference sequence). CDR3 in amino acids: CATNPGLAGVGEQYF. The CDR3 coding sequence is TGTGCCACCAACCCGGGACTAGCGGGGGTCGGCGAGCAGTACTTC.

Many counts were recorded for this clonotype. The V gene is TRBV6-1, the J gene TRBJ2-2; the match to TRBD1 covers 7 bases. Germline values: CDR1 MNHNS, CDR2 SASEGT. V was clipped by 3 bases and J by 1 base; unmatched bases: 8. The CDR3 loop spans 17 amino acids. CDR3 loop: CASSDILDRRNTGELFF. The CDR3 nucleotides are TGTGCCAGCAGTGACATTCTGGACAGGAGGAACACCGGGGAGCTGTTTTTT.

This clonotype was counted ten times or more. V is TRBV4-1 and J is TRBJ2-7, with TRBD1 as a possible D gene (5 bases). The CDR3 is 15 residues long. V dropped 0 bases and J dropped 10 bases, with 19 bases sitting between them. In germline, CDR1 is MGHRA, CDR2 YSYEKL. The DNA of the CDR3 is TGCGCCAGCAGCCAAGATCGGACATTCCAGCTCGAACAGTACTTC. It specifies CASSQDRTFQLEQYF.

About this clonotype: Just one base apart from a much larger clone, this may be a read error. The chain is built from TRBV19 and TRBJ1-4; TRBD1 might be the D (6 bases). Trimming removed 6 bases from V and 5 bases from J, with 13 bases in between. Per the germline V gene, CDR1 is LNHDA and CDR2 is SQIVND (reference sequence). This CDR3 spans 14 amino acids. CDR3 DNA: TGTGCCAGTAGCGACGGACAGTGCAATGAAAAACTGTTTTTT. It yields the protein CASSDGQCNEKLFF.

This clonotype was observed a few times. The chain couples TRBV5-1 to TRBJ2-6; D not resolved. The CDR3 runs to 16 residues. Germline-derived CDR1 and CDR2 are SGHRS and YFSETQ. V lost 1 base to trimming and J lost 0 bases, with 8 bases between them. The CDR3 is CASSLSSYSGANVLTF. Written as DNA, the CDR3 is TGCGCCAGCAGCTTGAGCAGCTACTCTGGGGCCAACGTCCTGACTTTC.

This clonotype was picked up many times. The chain carries TRBV29-1 and TRBJ2-1; D unresolved. V lost 3 bases and J 9 bases, leaving 6 bases between the germline ends. The CDR3 is 10 amino acids. Germline CDR1 and CDR2: SQVTM and ANQGSEA. The CDR3 nucleotides are TGCAGCGTTGAGACCCCTGAGCAGTTCTTC. This codes for CSVETPEQFF.

The J gene is TRBJ1-1, the V gene TRBV10-3, with D possibly being TRBD1 (6 bases). V shed 2 bases and J shed 4 bases, with 14 bases lying between them. The germline gives CDR1 ENHRY, CDR2 SYGVKD. This CDR3 region has 15 residues. CDR3 sequence (DNA): TGTGCCATCAGTGAGGCCCCGGGGGCAGGCACTGAAGCTTTCTTT. It is translated as CAISEAPGAGTEAFF.

This clonotype has just one count. No conserved phenylalanine or tryptophan is present at the end of the CDR3, so a read error is the likely explanation. This rearrangement joins TRBV10-3 to TRBJ1-4; no definite D call. Germline V gene data show CDR1 as ENHRY and CDR2 as SYGVKD. This CDR3 has 15 residues. As DNA, the CDR3 is TGTGCCTTCAGTGAGCAGCCCCAGATTAATGAAAAACTGTTTTAT. It encodes CAFSEQPQINEKLFY.

There are many counts of this clonotype. V is TRBV2 and J is TRBJ2-7; 13 bases fit TRBD2. This CDR3 has 13 residues. The ends lost 6 bases at V and 6 bases at J; junction bases unmatched: 2. Germline V gene data show CDR1 as SNHLY and CDR2 as FYNNEI. The CDR3 sequence is CASRGTSGIEQYF. In DNA, the CDR3 is TGTGCCAGCAGAGGGACTAGCGGGATCGAGCAGTACTTC.

The chain is built from TRBV18 and TRBJ2-2, with 10 bases aligning to TRBD2. Per the germline V gene, CDR1 is KGHSH and CDR2 is LQKENI. The CDR3 covers 16 residues. Unmatched junction bases numbered 5, after V lost 2 bases and J lost 5 bases. DNA for the CDR3: TGTGCCAGCTCACCAATTCTAGCGGGAGAGACCGGGGAGCTGTTTTTT. Translated, it gives CASSPILAGETGELFF. Filled out from reference TRBV18 and TRBJ2-2, the complete variable domain reads NAGVMQNPRHLVRRRGQEARLRCSPMKGHSHVYWYRQLPEEGLKFMVYLQKENIIDESGMPKERFSAEFPKEGPSILRIQQVVRGDSAAYFCASSPILAGETGELFFGEGSRLTVL.

This clonotype was seen at least ten times. V and J are TRBV20-1 and TRBJ1-6; TRBD1 might be the D (6 bases). The V gene's germline CDR1 is DFQATT and CDR2 SNEGSKA (reference sequence). Between the trimmed V and J ends, which lost 5 bases and 11 bases, there was a span of 19 bases. This CDR3 spans 14 amino acids. CDR3 nucleotide sequence: TGCAGTGCTCGCCGCGGGGGCGGAACGACACCCCTCCACTTT. Amino acids: CSARRGGGTTPLHF.

This clonotype was counted at least ten times. This chain joins TRBV7-9 and TRBJ2-3; 9 nucleotides line up with TRBD1. CDR3 size: 18 residues. Trimming cost V 4 bases and J 7 bases; bases outside gene matches: 18. The germline V gene encodes CDR1 SEHNR and CDR2 FQNEAQ (reference sequence). CDR3 protein: CASSSGTGSTRGANTQYF. The CDR3, as DNA: TGTGCCAGCAGCTCCGGGACAGGGAGCACAAGAGGGGCAAATACGCAGTATTTT. Filled out from reference TRBV7-9 and TRBJ2-3, the complete variable domain reads DTGVSQNPRHKITKRGQNVTFRCDPISEHNRLYWYRQTLGQGPEFLTYFQNEAQLEKSRLLSDRFSAERPKGSFSTLEIQRTEQGDSAMYLCASSSGTGSTRGANTQYFGPGTRLTVL.

CDR3 region: CASTRDRSTNEQFF. In nucleotides, the CDR3 is TGTGCCAGCACCAGGGACAGGTCGACGAATGAGCAGTTCTTC. This chain connects TRBV27 to TRBJ2-1, with TRBD1 identical over 8 bases. In germline, CDR1 is MNHEY, CDR2 SMNVEV (reference sequence). V lost 7 bases, J lost 7 bases, and 9 bases stayed unmatched. CDR3 size: 14 residues.

This clonotype has a count of ten or more. This sequence joins TRBV5-1 and TRBJ2-3; TRBD2 aligns across 8 bases. V trimming: 3 bases; J trimming: 1 base; junction bases outside the gene matches: 4. Germline loops: CDR1 SGHRS, CDR2 YFSETQ. The CDR3 totals 15 residues. CDR3 DNA: TGCGCCAGCAGCTCTTCACTAGCGGGCACAGATACGCAGTATTTT. The encoded protein is CASSSSLAGTDTQYF.

Comment on this clonotype: A much larger clone is a single base away; this may be a read error. V gene TRBV27 combines with J gene TRBJ1-6; weak D call: TRBD1 (5 bases). There are 17 residues in the CDR3. The germline gives CDR1 MNHEY, CDR2 SMNVEV (reference sequence). CDR3 coding DNA: TGTGCCAGCAGTTTAGAGGCGGGACCGACCCGGAATTCACCCTTCCACTTT. This encodes CASSLEAGPTRNSPFHF.

This clonotype has ten or more counts. The V call is TRBV4-1, the J call TRBJ1-5; 8 positions match TRBD1. Germline V gene sequence: CDR1 MGHRA, CDR2 YSYEKL. The V and J ends lost 3 bases and 1 base, in that order; junction bases with no gene match: 5. CDR3 size: 16 residues. The CDR3, as DNA: TGCGCCAGCAGCCAGTCGCGGACAGGGAGCAATCAGCCCCAGCATTTT. Translated: CASSQSRTGSNQPQHF.

This clonotype was picked up many times. The chain combines TRBV5-4 with TRBJ2-3; D is perhaps TRBD1 (6 bases). There are 14 residues in the CDR3. Germline CDR1 SGHNT, CDR2 YYREEE (reference sequence). V lost 4 bases and J 1 base, leaving 10 bases between the germline ends. CDR3 protein: CASSTPGGTDTQYF. CDR3 in DNA: TGTGCCAGCAGCACACCAGGGGGCACAGATACGCAGTATTTT.

Comment on this clonotype: A read error may produce the germline difference seen at one junction end. The rearrangement links TRBV2 to TRBJ2-2; 9 nucleotides align to TRBD2. CDR1 and CDR2 from the germline V gene are SNHLY and FYNNEI. This CDR3 is 17 amino acids long. CDR3 sequence: CASSEAGLAGRTEELFF. The CDR3 DNA follows: TGTGCCAGCAGTGAAGCGGGCCTAGCGGGGAGGACCGAGGAGCTGTTTTTT.

The sample holds many counts of this clonotype. This sequence joins TRBV3-1 and TRBJ2-7; D is possibly TRBD1 (5 bases). V lost 5 bases to trimming and J lost 5 bases, with 13 bases between them. The germline V gene has CDR1 LGHDT and CDR2 YNNKEL (reference sequence). The CDR3 sequence is 13 residues long. CDR3 bases: TGTGCCAGCAGCTGGGGCTCAACTCACGAGCAGTACTTC. This gives the protein CASSWGSTHEQYF.